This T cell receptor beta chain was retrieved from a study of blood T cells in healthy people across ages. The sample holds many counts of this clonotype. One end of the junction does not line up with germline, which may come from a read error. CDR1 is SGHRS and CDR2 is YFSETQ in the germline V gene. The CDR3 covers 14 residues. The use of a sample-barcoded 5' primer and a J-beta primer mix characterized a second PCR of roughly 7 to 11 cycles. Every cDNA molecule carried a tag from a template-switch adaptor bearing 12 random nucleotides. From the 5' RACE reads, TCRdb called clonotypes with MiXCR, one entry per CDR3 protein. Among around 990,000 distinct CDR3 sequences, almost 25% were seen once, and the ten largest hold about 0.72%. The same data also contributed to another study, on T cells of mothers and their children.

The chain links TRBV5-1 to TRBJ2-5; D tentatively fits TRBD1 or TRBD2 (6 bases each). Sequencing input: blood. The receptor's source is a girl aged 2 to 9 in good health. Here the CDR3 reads CASSLEGGEETQYF. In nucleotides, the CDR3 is TGTGCCAGCAGCTTAGAGGGGGGTGAAGAGACCCAGTACTTC.